A single sample is the source of the 26 T cell receptor beta chains below, sequenced in a study of T cells in Graves' hyperthyroidism and ophthalmopathy. Regions amplified from RNA transcripts were the TCR beta CDR3 regions. The HTBI primer set was used in a first-round RT-PCR of the TCR CDR3. Each CDR3 protein is one row after TCRdb ran MiXCR on the multiplex PCR reads. The sample has about 640,000 distinct CDR3 sequences; roughly 15% are singletons. Material for sequencing was blood. These receptors all come from a woman in her 50s with Graves' ophthalmopathy.

This clonotype occurred many times. The chain combines TRBV28 with TRBJ2-7, with 10 nucleotides matching TRBD2. J lost 0 bases, V lost 4 bases, and 3 bases had no gene match. Looked up from germline, CDR1 is MDHEN and CDR2 is SYDVKM. This CDR3 region has 15 residues. CDR3 in amino acids: CASSSIAGGSYEQYF. The CDR3 DNA reads as TGTGCCAGCAGTTCCATAGCGGGAGGCTCCTACGAGCAGTACTTC.

The rearrangement uses TRBV5-1 and TRBJ1-2, with 11 bases lining up with TRBD1. The junction had 4 bases not matched to a gene; V was cut back by 2 bases and J by 4 bases. This CDR3 region has 15 residues. Germline CDR1 and CDR2: SGHRS and YFSETQ. The CDR3 here is CASSLGQGASYGYTF. The CDR3 region has the DNA TGCGCCAGCAGCTTAGGACAGGGGGCCAGCTATGGCTACACCTTC.

This clonotype was counted at least ten times. The rearrangement links TRBV7-9 to TRBJ2-3; D remains unclear. The ends were cut back, 5 bases at V and 4 bases at J, with 7 bases in the middle. This CDR3 has 12 residues. Germline lookup yields CDR1 SEHNR and CDR2 FQNEAQ (reference sequence). The CDR3 coding sequence is TGTGCCAGCAGCCCCGCGGCAGATACGCAGTATTTT. This translates into CASSPAADTQYF.

This clonotype was seen a few times. This sequence joins TRBV29-1 and TRBJ1-1, with D hard to call. Germline CDR1 SQVTM, CDR2 ANQGSEA. The CDR3 extends over 14 amino acids. V lost 4 bases, J lost 1 base, and 13 bases lay in between. CDR3 bases: TGCAGCGTTGTTGGGGTTTTAGGGAACACTGAAGCTTTCTTT. Translated, it gives CSVVGVLGNTEAFF.

This clonotype was found many times. CDR3 coding DNA: TGTGCCAGCAGCCAAGGAGTAAGACCGGGAGGGCCGAGCGAGCAGTACTTC. Protein: CASSQGVRPGGPSEQYF. The chain joins TRBV3-1 to TRBJ2-7; 8 positions match TRBD2. Germline assignment: CDR1 LGHDT and CDR2 YNNKEL (reference sequence). The CDR3 loop spans 17 amino acids. With V trimmed by 1 base and J by 6 bases, 14 bases remained unmatched.

The rearrangement uses TRBV19 and TRBJ1-5; D call uncertain. V was pared by 7 bases and J by 0 bases, with 16 bases between. The CDR3 sequence is 16 residues long. CDR1 and CDR2 (germline): LNHDA, SQIVND (reference sequence). CDR3 region: CASTPEGGISNQPQHF. Written as DNA, the CDR3 is TGTGCCAGTACTCCAGAGGGAGGTATTAGCAATCAGCCCCAGCATTTT.

The chain carries TRBV4-1 and TRBJ2-3; D perhaps matches TRBD1 (5 bases). In germline, CDR1 is MGHRA, CDR2 YSYEKL. The CDR3 is 15 amino acids. The V and J ends lost 4 bases and 0 bases respectively, with 11 bases between them. In nucleotides, the CDR3 is TGCGCCAGCAGCCTCCATGGGGCTAGCACAGATACGCAGTATTTT. Amino acids: CASSLHGASTDTQYF.

This clonotype was counted only a few times. The rearrangement uses TRBV6-2 or TRBV6-3 and TRBJ2-1, with D unclear. This CDR3 is built from 10 residues. The V end was cut by 8 bases, the J end by 9 bases, with 8 bases between. Germline CDR1 is MNHEY and CDR2 is SVGEGT. CDR3 residues: CASLGGEQFF. CDR3 DNA: TGTGCCAGCTTGGGCGGTGAGCAGTTCTTC.

Worth noting for this clonotype: A much larger clone lies one base from this, so it may be a read error. The chain joins TRBV28 to TRBJ2-7; D not resolved. Germline CDR1 is MDHEN and CDR2 is SYDVKM. This CDR3 comprises 14 residues. CDR3 sequence (DNA): TGTGCCGGCAGTTTATCCCAGTTCAGCTACGAGCAGTACTTC. Translation: CAGSLSQFSYEQYF.

The J gene is TRBJ2-7, the V gene TRBV6-1; 11 positions match TRBD1. The J segment lost 5 bases and the V segment lost 5 bases, leaving 5 bases of the junction unmatched. This CDR3 has 14 residues. Germline V gives CDR1 MNHNS, CDR2 SASEGT. The chain's CDR3 is CASSLDRGRDEQYF. The CDR3 DNA reads as TGTGCCAGCAGTTTGGACAGGGGGCGCGACGAGCAGTACTTC.

Ten or more counts support this clonotype. One end of the junction does not line up with germline, which may come from a read error. V is TRBV7-3 and J is TRBJ2-3; 7 bases align to TRBD2. Germline V gene sequence: CDR1 SGHTA, CDR2 FQGTGA. This CDR3 region has 15 residues. The CDR3 sequence is CASSLGLTSKDTQYF. The DNA of the CDR3 is TGTGCCAGCAGCTTAGGCCTGACTAGCAAAGATACGCAGTATTTT.

This clonotype was counted at least ten times. J is TRBJ2-7 and V is TRBV18, with TRBD2 matching 7 bases. CDR3 size: 16 residues. Germline V gene lookup returns CDR1 KGHSH and CDR2 LQKENI. After removal of 2 bases from V and 1 base from J, the junction contained 8 bases not matched to a gene. CDR3 sequence (DNA): TGTGCCAGCTCACCATCGTCAAGCGGGGCGTCCTACGAGCAGTACTTC. Encoded protein: CASSPSSSGASYEQYF. The whole variable domain, filled in from reference TRBV18 and TRBJ2-7, reads NAGVMQNPRHLVRRRGQEARLRCSPMKGHSHVYWYRQLPEEGLKFMVYLQKENIIDESGMPKERFSAEFPKEGPSILRIQQVVRGDSAAYFCASSPSSSGASYEQYFGPGTRLTVT.

A remark on this clonotype: This clone may be a read error of a much larger clone one base away. CDR3 residues: CAGSYGGPKNTEAFF. DNA for the CDR3: TGTGCCGGCAGTTACGGTGGACCCAAGAACACTGAAGCTTTCTTT. The chain is built from TRBV6-9 and TRBJ1-1; D remains ambiguous. Germline V gene data show CDR1 as MNHGY and CDR2 as SVAAGI. This CDR3 has 15 residues.

This clonotype has a count of ten or more. This chain connects TRBV10-3 to TRBJ1-5, with 10 nucleotides matching TRBD1. Unmatched junction bases numbered 15, after V lost 10 bases and J lost 3 bases. This CDR3 is built from 17 residues. Germline values: CDR1 ENHRY, CDR2 SYGVKD. The CDR3 protein is CATRDRGPVDNNQPQHF. CDR3 sequence (DNA): TGTGCCACCCGGGACAGGGGACCTGTGGATAACAATCAGCCCCAGCATTTT.

CDR3 sequence reads: CASSMVLGLAQDTQYF. CDR3 nucleotides: TGTGCCAGCAGCATGGTATTGGGACTAGCCCAAGATACGCAGTATTTT. The rearrangement joins TRBV4-2 to TRBJ2-3; 9 bases fit TRBD2. V was pared by 5 bases and J by 5 bases, with 11 bases of the junction left unmatched. In germline, CDR1 is LGHNA, CDR2 YNFKEQ. There are 16 residues in the CDR3.

A note on this clonotype: This may be a read error, as it is one base from a much larger clone. The CDR3 sequence: CASSSLQGAGNAIYF. DNA for the CDR3: TGTGCCAGCTCATCCTTACAGGGGGCCGGAAACGCCATATATTTT. V and J are TRBV18 and TRBJ1-3, with 9 bases identical to TRBD1. Germline CDR1 KGHSH, CDR2 LQKENI. The CDR3 covers 15 residues.

This clonotype was recorded at least ten times. The J gene is TRBJ2-1, the V gene TRBV24-1; no clear D gene. Trimming shortened V by 7 bases and J by 5 bases, and 14 bases separated the two germline ends. The CDR3 totals 14 residues. Germline CDR1 KGHDR, CDR2 SFDVKD. The CDR3 sequence is CATSGPPLDNEQFF. The CDR3 DNA sequence: TGTGCCACCAGCGGGCCACCATTAGACAATGAGCAGTTCTTC.

A few counts support this clonotype. This sequence may be a read error, since a much larger clone differs from it by one base. V usage is TRBV30 and J usage is TRBJ2-2, with 7 bases matching TRBD1. Germline CDR1 GTSNPN, CDR2 SVGIG (reference sequence). This CDR3 is built from 16 residues. The CDR3 nucleotides are TGTGCCTGGAGTTCCCTGGGACAGAGGCACACCTGGGAGCTGTTTTTT. Translating gives CAWSSLGQRHTWELFF.

This clonotype showed up many times. The gene calls are TRBV28 and TRBJ2-7, with D perhaps TRBD1 (5 bases). CDR1 is MDHEN and CDR2 is SYDVKM in the germline V gene. Trimming left V 7 bases short and J 2 bases short, with 12 bases between. This CDR3 has 13 residues. DNA for the CDR3: TGTGCCAGCACCCTAGGGGATCCCTACGAGCAGTACTTC. Amino acid sequence: CASTLGDPYEQYF.

This chain links TRBV19 with TRBJ1-3, with D perhaps TRBD1 (6 bases). In germline, CDR1 is LNHDA, CDR2 SQIVND (reference sequence). This CDR3 contains 15 residues. Trimming cost V 7 bases and J 0 bases, with 13 bases left between them. CDR3 DNA: TGTGCCAGTAAACTGGACAGCAGCTCTGGAAACACCATATATTTT. This gives the protein CASKLDSSSGNTIYF. Combining the CDR3 with reference TRBV19 and TRBJ1-3 gives the whole variable domain DGGITQSPKYLFRKEGQNVTLSCEQNLNHDAMYWYRQDPGQGLRLIYYSQIVNDFQKGDIAEGYSVSREKKESFPLTVTSAQKNPTAFYLCASKLDSSSGNTIYFGEGSWLTVV.

The gene calls are TRBV6-2 or TRBV6-3 and TRBJ2-1; D is possibly TRBD2 (5 bases). Germline CDR1 and CDR2: MNHEY and SVGEGT. The CDR3 contains 13 residues. Here the CDR3 reads CVAFPTEGIRQFF. DNA of the CDR3: TGTGTCGCATTCCCTACCGAGGGAATTCGGCAGTTCTTC.

The sample holds a few counts of this clonotype. The gene calls are TRBV5-1 and TRBJ1-4; D gene unclear. The CDR3 covers 15 residues. CDR1 SGHRS and CDR2 YFSETQ come from the germline V gene. V was cut by 1 base and J by 8 bases, with 15 bases left in between. The CDR3 spells CASSLPDLFSEKLFF. DNA for the CDR3: TGCGCCAGCAGCTTGCCAGACTTATTTAGCGAAAAACTGTTTTTT.

This clonotype has ten or more counts. The V call is TRBV7-2, the J call TRBJ2-3; 9 bases match TRBD2. The J segment lost 0 bases and the V segment lost 2 bases, leaving 6 bases of the junction unmatched. Germline V lookup: CDR1 SGHTA, CDR2 FQGNSA. The CDR3 has 17 residues. CDR3 loop: CASSLLAGAISTDTQYF. CDR3 bases: TGTGCCAGCAGCTTATTAGCGGGGGCCATTAGCACAGATACGCAGTATTTT. Full variable domain (rest looked up from reference TRBV7-2 and TRBJ2-3): GAGVSQSPSNKVTEKGKDVELRCDPISGHTALYWYRQSLGQGLEFLIYFQGNSAPDKSGLPSDRFSAERTGGSVSTLTIQRTQQEDSAVYLCASSLLAGAISTDTQYFGPGTRLTVL.

In its sample, this clonotype was seen many times. The chain joins TRBV7-2 to TRBJ1-3; D might be TRBD1 (5 bases). Trimming removed 4 bases from V and 4 bases from J, with 11 bases in between. The CDR3 sequence is 14 residues long. Germline CDR1 reads SGHTA; CDR2 reads FQGNSA. Here the CDR3 DNA reads TGTGCCAGCAGCTCGGACATCTCAGGAAACACCATATATTTT. This codes for CASSSDISGNTIYF.

This clonotype was observed a handful of times. The rearrangement joins TRBV9 to TRBJ2-5, with 11 positions matching TRBD2. Germline V gene sequence: CDR1 SGDLS, CDR2 YYNGEE. The CDR3 loop spans 16 amino acids. V dropped 4 bases and J dropped 5; count of bases not matched to a gene: 10. In DNA, the CDR3 is TGTGCCAGCAGCCCAGTAGCGGGAGGGCCTGAGGAGACCCAGTACTTC. It yields the protein CASSPVAGGPEETQYF. The entire variable domain, with the rest obtained from reference TRBV9 and TRBJ2-5, is as follows: DSGVTQTPKHLITATGQRVTLRCSPRSGDLSVYWYQQSLDQGLQFLIQYYNGEERAKGNILERFSAQQFPDLHSELNLSSLELGDSALYFCASSPVAGGPEETQYFGPGTRLLVL.

Ten or more counts support this clonotype. The chain is built from TRBV20-1 and TRBJ2-1; 12 bases are a match to TRBD2. V lost 0 bases and J lost 6; bases outside the gene matches: 12. Germline V gene sequence: CDR1 DFQATT, CDR2 SNEGSKA (reference sequence). The CDR3 length is 18 residues. CDR3 DNA: TGCAGTGCTAGAGATAGGGGGTCTAGCGGGAGGGCCTCCAATGAGCAGTTCTTC. It codes for CSARDRGSSGRASNEQFF.